One sample yielded the 20 T cell receptor beta chains listed below, sequenced in a study of cytomegalovirus exposure and HLA in healthy donors (dated by TCRdb to between 2016 and 2019). Library generation was performed with the immunoSEQ multiplex PCR assay. The multiplex PCR relied on a mix of 60 forward primers for TCR Vbeta segments and 13 reverse primers for TCR Jbeta segments. TCRdb's version of the immuneACCESS table is confined to in-frame rearrangements and falls short of the full clone set. An unresolved V gene accounts for under half of the shortfall where checked; the remainder is of unknown origin. Counted in this sample were about 200,000 clones; 70% to 90% of them appeared once. The leading ten clones occupy less than 0.35% of the sample. The sequencing input was PBMCs. The receptors originated from a woman aged 25 to 45 in good health and CMV-seronegative.

This clone was counted a few times. The junction does not match germline at one end; this may be a read error. The rearrangement links TRBV2 to TRBJ2-7, with 7 nucleotides matching TRBD1. Germline V CDR1 and CDR2: SNHLY, FYNNEI. The CDR3 runs 15 residues. The CDR3 sequence: CASSDLGQLSHEQYF. The CDR3 coding sequence is TGTGCCAGCAGTGATCTGGGACAGCTCTCCCACGAGCAGTACTTC.

The V call is TRBV7-8, the J call TRBJ1-6; TRBD1 is a possible D gene (5 bases). CDR1 SGHVS and CDR2 FQNEAQ come from the germline V gene. The CDR3 is made up of 17 amino acids. V was cut by 6 bases and J by 0 bases, with 15 bases left in between. The CDR3 reads CASSGNRQSSYNSPLHF. CDR3 DNA sequence: TGTGCCAGCAGTGGTAATCGACAGAGCTCCTATAATTCACCCCTCCACTTT.

The chain couples TRBV6-1 to TRBJ2-5; TRBD2 aligns across 10 bases. CDR3 length: 16 residues. With V trimmed by 1 base and J by 2 bases, 4 bases remained unmatched. Germline CDR1 reads MNHNS; CDR2 reads SASEGT. The CDR3 loop is CASSEVSGGFQETQYF. CDR3 coding DNA: TGTGCCAGCAGTGAAGTTAGCGGGGGGTTTCAAGAGACCCAGTACTTC.

The rearrangement joins TRBV9 to TRBJ2-5; 12 bases fit TRBD1. Germline V lookup: CDR1 SGDLS, CDR2 YYNGEE. Losses at the gene ends were 0 bases for V and 5 bases for J; bases not matched to a gene: 2. This CDR3 region has 15 residues. The CDR3 sequence: CASSVVGTGGETQYF. The CDR3, as DNA: TGTGCCAGCAGCGTAGTAGGGACAGGGGGCGAGACCCAGTACTTC.

This sequence joins TRBV6-4 and TRBJ2-1, with D maybe TRBD1 (5 bases). Trimming left V 2 bases short and J 6 bases short, with 14 bases between. Germline CDR1 MRHNA, CDR2 SNTAGT. There are 15 residues in the CDR3. The CDR3 coding sequence is TGTGCCAGCAGTGACCCAGGGCGATCGTCCAATGAGCAGTTCTTC. This encodes CASSDPGRSSNEQFF.

This clone was counted between two and nine times. This chain links TRBV7-6 with TRBJ2-7; 10 nucleotides agree with TRBD2. The CDR3 runs 16 residues. Germline-derived CDR1 and CDR2 are SGHVS and FNYEAQ. The junction had 7 bases not matched to a gene; V was cut back by 2 bases and J by 3 bases. The CDR3 here is CASSLRAGGPNYEQYF. The CDR3 DNA sequence: TGTGCCAGCAGCTTAAGAGCGGGGGGGCCGAACTACGAGCAGTACTTC.

The chain employs TRBV6-5 and TRBJ2-3; D may be TRBD2 (6 bases). The V gene's germline CDR1 is MNHEY and CDR2 SVGAGI. The CDR3 length is 14 residues. V was pared by 3 bases and J by 7 bases, with 14 bases between. In DNA form, the CDR3 reads TGTGCCAGCAGTTATCGGGGGAGGCGTAATACGCAGTATTTT. Its translation is CASSYRGRRNTQYF.

The gene calls are TRBV5-8 and TRBJ2-2; possibly TRBD2 for D (7 bases). The ends were cut back, 3 bases at V and 2 bases at J, with 8 bases in the middle. Germline CDR1 reads SGHTS; CDR2 reads YDEGEE. This CDR3 comprises 14 residues. The CDR3 sequence: CASSWGGNTGELFF. In nucleotides, the CDR3 is TGTGCCAGCAGCTGGGGGGGCAACACCGGGGAGCTGTTTTTT. The whole variable domain, filled in from reference TRBV5-8 and TRBJ2-2, reads EAGVTQSPTHLIKTRGQQATLRCSPISGHTSVYWYQQALGLGLQFLLWYDEGEERNRGNFPPRFSGRQFPNYSSELNVNALELEDSALYLCASSWGGNTGELFFGEGSRLTVL.

This clone was recorded a few times. CDR3 loop: CASNSRDRGIDTQYF. CDR3 DNA sequence: TGTGCCAGCAATAGCCGGGACAGGGGAATAGATACGCAGTATTTT. The V gene is TRBV6-6, the J gene TRBJ2-3; the match to TRBD1 covers 10 bases. Per germline, CDR1 MNHNY and CDR2 SVGAGI (reference sequence). V trimming: 7 bases; J trimming: 5 bases; junction bases outside the gene matches: 9. The CDR3 is 15 amino acids.

The chain joins TRBV5-6 to TRBJ2-7, with D possibly TRBD1 on 6 matching bases. CDR1 SGHDT and CDR2 YYEEEE come from the germline V gene. The CDR3 extends over 13 amino acids. Trimming shortened V by 4 bases and J by 5 bases, and 13 bases separated the two germline ends. CDR3 sequence reads: CASSRDRSNEQYF. The CDR3 DNA reads as TGTGCCAGCAGCCGCGACAGGAGCAACGAGCAGTACTTC.

The V and J genes are TRBV5-1 and TRBJ2-5; weak D call: TRBD2 (6 bases). This CDR3 spans 13 amino acids. Germline assignment: CDR1 SGHRS and CDR2 YFSETQ. V lost 4 bases and J lost 5, with 12 bases in between. The CDR3 is CASSVTRIETQYF. The CDR3 region has the DNA TGCGCCAGCAGCGTGACTAGGATTGAGACCCAGTACTTC.

The count of this clone is one. CDR3 nucleotides: TGTGCCAGCAGCTCCGGGACAGGGGAATCGGGAGAGACCCAGTACTTC. Its protein product is CASSSGTGESGETQYF. V is TRBV7-3 and J is TRBJ2-5; 10 nucleotides match TRBD1. Germline V lookup: CDR1 SGHTA, CDR2 FQGTGA. V lost 4 bases, J lost 4 bases, and 9 bases stayed unmatched. The CDR3 has 16 amino acids.

The chain couples TRBV7-9 to TRBJ1-1, with 10 bases that match TRBD1. V lost 5 bases, J lost 5 bases, and 11 bases stayed unmatched. This CDR3 is built from 16 residues. In germline, CDR1 is SEHNR, CDR2 FQNEAQ (reference sequence). CDR3 bases: TGTGCCAGCAGCACTGGGACAGGGGTGTTGTGGACTGAAGCTTTCTTT. As protein: CASSTGTGVLWTEAFF.

The chain uses TRBV18 and TRBJ2-5; 7 positions agree with TRBD1. The CDR3 length is 15 residues. Germline V lookup: CDR1 KGHSH, CDR2 LQKENI. V shed 4 bases and J 2 bases; nucleotides not matched to a gene: 7. For the CDR3, the DNA is TGTGCCAGCTCACTGAGACAGGGTGAGCAAGAGACCCAGTACTTC. Protein: CASSLRQGEQETQYF.

J is TRBJ2-3 and V is TRBV29-1, with 9 bases lining up with TRBD2. The trim removed 4 bases at V and 6 bases at J, leaving 11 bases unmatched. The germline V gene encodes CDR1 SQVTM and CDR2 ANQGSEA. CDR3 length equals 15 residues. The CDR3 loop is CSVVSASGVTDTQYF. The CDR3 DNA reads as TGCAGCGTTGTGTCGGCTAGCGGGGTGACGGATACGCAGTATTTT.

The chain recombines TRBV28 with TRBJ1-1, with unresolved D. Germline loops: CDR1 MDHEN, CDR2 SYDVKM. V was shortened by 7 bases and J by 5 bases, with 14 bases between the two germline ends. The CDR3 runs 13 residues. The CDR3 is CASTGGRRTEAFF. The CDR3 nucleotides read TGTGCCAGCACCGGAGGGCGTCGTACTGAAGCTTTCTTT.

This rearrangement joins TRBV11-2 to TRBJ2-7; 14 bases align to TRBD2. The CDR3 has 15 amino acids. Germline V lookup: CDR1 SGHAT, CDR2 FQNNGV. V lost 5 bases and J lost 2; bases outside the gene matches: 2. The CDR3 sequence: CASSPTSGRAYEQYF. For the CDR3, the DNA is TGTGCCAGCAGCCCGACTAGCGGGAGGGCCTACGAGCAGTACTTC. Filled out from reference TRBV11-2 and TRBJ2-7, the complete variable domain reads EAGVAQSPRYKIIEKRQSVAFWCNPISGHATLYWYQQILGQGPKLLIQFQNNGVVDDSQLPKDRFSAERLKGVDSTLKIQPAKLEDSAVYLCASSPTSGRAYEQYFGPGTRLTVT.

This sequence joins TRBV9 and TRBJ2-5; 8 bases match TRBD2. Per the germline V gene, CDR1 is SGDLS and CDR2 is YYNGEE. With 3 bases clipped from V and 1 base from J, the junction kept 2 bases outside the gene matches. The CDR3 length is 14 residues. Here the CDR3 DNA reads TGTGCCAGCAGCGCCCGGGGGGGCCAAGAGACCCAGTACTTC. It yields the protein CASSARGGQETQYF.

V gene TRBV6-5 combines with J gene TRBJ1-2, with TRBD1 matching over 7 bases. V lost 6 bases, J lost 3 bases, and 7 bases stayed unmatched. The CDR3 runs to 14 residues. Germline V gives CDR1 MNHEY, CDR2 SVGAGI. The CDR3 region is CASSSGQRYYGYTF. The CDR3, as DNA: TGTGCCAGCAGCTCGGGACAGCGATACTATGGCTACACCTTC.

CDR3 in DNA: TGTGCCAGCAGCTTAGGAGGACTTAGCAATCAGCCCCAGCATTTT. Its protein is CASSLGGLSNQPQHF. This sequence joins TRBV7-2 and TRBJ1-5; D is unclear. The CDR3 loop spans 15 amino acids. CDR1 and CDR2 (germline): SGHTA, FQGNSA. The V end lost 1 base, the J end lost 0 bases, and 7 bases lay between the germline ends.